This entry is about one TCR beta chain. The target antigen is unknown. A much more abundant neighbour one base away suggests this may be a read error. Quantitative 5'-RACE with molecular barcodes was used to make the TCR beta libraries. TCRdb used MiXCR to reprocess the 5' RACE reads, holding one entry per CDR3 protein. The repertoire holds about 150,000 distinct CDR3 sequences, with 30% to 35% as singletons. This record belongs to a study of CD8 T cells in ankylosing spondylitis. General study findings and limits: Made up of eight or nine highly homologous variants, a TCR beta motif appeared characteristic of ankylosing spondylitis blood. The disease-linked clones had a CD8+ phenotype and low blood frequencies. In the blood and synovial fluid of reactive arthritis, some motif variants had been previously reported.

The TCR was taken from a male donor with ankylosing spondylitis. Sequencing input: synovial fluid, either unsorted or a sorted T cell fraction (not recorded which).

The CDR3 bases are TGTGCCAGCACAACTAGCGGCCACACAGATACGCGGTATTTT. Its protein product is CASTTSGHTDTRYF. The rearrangement uses TRBV28 and TRBJ2-3, with TRBD2 matching 8 bases. CDR1 is MDHEN, CDR2 SYDVKM, per germline. The CDR3 sequence is 14 residues long.